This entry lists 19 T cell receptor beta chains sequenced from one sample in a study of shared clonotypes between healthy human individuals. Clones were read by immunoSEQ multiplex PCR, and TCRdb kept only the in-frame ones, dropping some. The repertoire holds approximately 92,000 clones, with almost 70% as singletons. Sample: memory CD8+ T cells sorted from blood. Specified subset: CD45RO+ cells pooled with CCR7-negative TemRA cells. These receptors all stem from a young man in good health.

The CDR3 nucleotides are TGTGCCAGCAGCTTTTTCTACGAGCAGTACTTC. It codes for CASSFFYEQYF. This chain joins TRBV11-2 and TRBJ2-7; D call uncertain. The V gene's germline CDR1 is SGHAT and CDR2 FQNNGV. V lost 3 bases, J lost 3 bases, and 3 bases lay in between. The CDR3 runs to 11 residues.

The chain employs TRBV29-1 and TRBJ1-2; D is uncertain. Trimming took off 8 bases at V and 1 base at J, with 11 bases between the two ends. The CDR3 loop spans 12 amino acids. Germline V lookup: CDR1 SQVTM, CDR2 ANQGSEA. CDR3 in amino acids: CSSTDGNYGYTF. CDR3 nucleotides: TGCAGCTCAACGGACGGTAACTATGGCTACACCTTC. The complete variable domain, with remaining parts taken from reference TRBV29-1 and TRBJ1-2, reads SAVISQKPSRDICQRGTSLTIQCQVDSQVTMMFWYRQQPGQSLTLIATANQGSEATYESGFVIDKFPISRPNLTFSTLTVSNMSPEDSSIYLCSSTDGNYGYTFGSGTRLTVV.

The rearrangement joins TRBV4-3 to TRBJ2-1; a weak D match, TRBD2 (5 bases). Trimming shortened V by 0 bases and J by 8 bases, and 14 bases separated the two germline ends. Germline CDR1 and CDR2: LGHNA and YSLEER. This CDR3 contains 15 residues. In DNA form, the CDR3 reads TGCGCCAGCAGCCAAGAGTTCTTGGGAGTCCATGAGCAGTTCTTC. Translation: CASSQEFLGVHEQFF.

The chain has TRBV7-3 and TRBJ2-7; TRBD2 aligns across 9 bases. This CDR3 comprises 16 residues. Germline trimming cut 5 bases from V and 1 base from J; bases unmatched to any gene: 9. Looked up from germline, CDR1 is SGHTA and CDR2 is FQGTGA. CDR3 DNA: TGTGCCAGCAGCCCGGAGGGTCTAGCGGGATCCTACGAGCAGTACTTC. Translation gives CASSPEGLAGSYEQYF.

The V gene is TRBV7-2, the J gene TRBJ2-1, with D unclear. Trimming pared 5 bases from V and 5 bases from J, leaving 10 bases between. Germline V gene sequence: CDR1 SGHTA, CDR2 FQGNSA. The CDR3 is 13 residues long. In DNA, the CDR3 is TGTGCCAGCAGCCTTCCCAGCAACAATGAGCAGTTCTTC. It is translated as CASSLPSNNEQFF.

The CDR3 sequence: CAINTRPGELFF. In DNA form, the CDR3 reads TGTGCCATCAATACCAGACCGGGGGAGCTGTTTTTT. V gene TRBV10-3 combines with J gene TRBJ2-2, with D uncertain. Germline V gives CDR1 ENHRY, CDR2 SYGVKD. This CDR3 has 12 amino acids. Trimming took 7 bases from V and 8 from J, leaving 11 bases between them.

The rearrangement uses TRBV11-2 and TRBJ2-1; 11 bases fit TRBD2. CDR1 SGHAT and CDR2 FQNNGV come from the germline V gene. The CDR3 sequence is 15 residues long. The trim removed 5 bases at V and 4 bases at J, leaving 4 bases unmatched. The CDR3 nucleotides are TGTGCCAGCAGCCCGACTAGCGGGGTATACAATGAGCAGTTCTTC. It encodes CASSPTSGVYNEQFF.

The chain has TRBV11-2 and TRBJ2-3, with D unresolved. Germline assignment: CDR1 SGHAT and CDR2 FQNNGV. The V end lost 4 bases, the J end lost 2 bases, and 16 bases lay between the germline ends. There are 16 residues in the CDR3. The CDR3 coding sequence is TGTGCCAGCAGCTGGCCTCCCCTAAGCCTCACAGATACGCAGTATTTT. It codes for CASSWPPLSLTDTQYF.

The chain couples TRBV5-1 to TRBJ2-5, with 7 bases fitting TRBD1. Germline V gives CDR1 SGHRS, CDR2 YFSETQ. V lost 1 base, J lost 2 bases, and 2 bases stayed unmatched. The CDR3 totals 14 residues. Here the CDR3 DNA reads TGCGCCAGCAGCTTGACAGGGGCACAAGAGACCCAGTACTTC. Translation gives CASSLTGAQETQYF.

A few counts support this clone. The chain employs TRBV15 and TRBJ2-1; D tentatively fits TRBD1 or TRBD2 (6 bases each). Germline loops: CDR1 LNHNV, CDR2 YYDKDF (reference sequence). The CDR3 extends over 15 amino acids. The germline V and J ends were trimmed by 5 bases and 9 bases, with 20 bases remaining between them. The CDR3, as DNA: TGTGCCACCAGCCCTATTTGGGGGGCGGAAGGTGAGCAGTTCTTC. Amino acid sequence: CATSPIWGAEGEQFF.

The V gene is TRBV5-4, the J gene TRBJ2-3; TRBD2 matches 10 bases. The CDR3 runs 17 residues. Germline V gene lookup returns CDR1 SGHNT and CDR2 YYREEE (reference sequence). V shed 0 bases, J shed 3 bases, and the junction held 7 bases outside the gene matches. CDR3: CASSLVLAGGGTDTQYF. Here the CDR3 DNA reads TGTGCCAGCAGCTTGGTTTTAGCGGGAGGAGGAACAGATACGCAGTATTTT.

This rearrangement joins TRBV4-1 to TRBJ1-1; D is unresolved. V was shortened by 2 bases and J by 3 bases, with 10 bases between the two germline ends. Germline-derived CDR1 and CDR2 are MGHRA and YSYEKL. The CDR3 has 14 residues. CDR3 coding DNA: TGCGCCAGCAGCCAAAGAATCTCATACACTGAAGCTTTCTTT. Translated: CASSQRISYTEAFF.

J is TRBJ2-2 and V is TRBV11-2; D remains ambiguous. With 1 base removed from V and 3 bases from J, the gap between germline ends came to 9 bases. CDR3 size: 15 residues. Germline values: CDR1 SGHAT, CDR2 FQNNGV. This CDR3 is CASSLAFSYTGELFF. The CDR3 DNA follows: TGTGCCAGCAGCTTAGCGTTTAGTTACACCGGGGAGCTGTTTTTT.

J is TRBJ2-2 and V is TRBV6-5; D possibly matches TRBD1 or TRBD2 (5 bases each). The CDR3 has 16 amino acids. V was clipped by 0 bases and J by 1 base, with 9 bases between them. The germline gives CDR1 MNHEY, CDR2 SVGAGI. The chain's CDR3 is CASSYSGALNTGELFF. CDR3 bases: TGTGCCAGCAGTTACTCCGGGGCCTTGAACACCGGGGAGCTGTTTTTT.

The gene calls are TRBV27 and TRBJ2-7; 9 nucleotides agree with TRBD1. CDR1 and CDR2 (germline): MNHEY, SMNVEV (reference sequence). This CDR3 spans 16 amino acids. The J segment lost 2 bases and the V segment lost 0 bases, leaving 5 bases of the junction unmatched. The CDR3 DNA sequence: TGTGCCAGCAGTTTATCGTGGGGGGACAGGGCCTACGAGCAGTACTTC. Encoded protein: CASSLSWGDRAYEQYF.

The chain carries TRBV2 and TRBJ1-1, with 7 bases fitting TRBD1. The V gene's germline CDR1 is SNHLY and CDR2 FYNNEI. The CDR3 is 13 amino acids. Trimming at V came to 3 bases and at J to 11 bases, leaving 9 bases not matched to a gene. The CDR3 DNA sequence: TGTGCCAGCAGTGATGGACAGGTGGGTGAGGCTTTCTTT. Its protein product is CASSDGQVGEAFF.

Here the CDR3 DNA reads TGTGCCAGCGCTAGGACGGACTACGAGCAGTACTTC. It is translated as CASARTDYEQYF. This chain connects TRBV28 to TRBJ2-7; D is uncertain. The CDR3 is made up of 12 amino acids. Germline V lookup: CDR1 MDHEN, CDR2 SYDVKM. Trimming left V 8 bases short and J 3 bases short, with 11 bases between.

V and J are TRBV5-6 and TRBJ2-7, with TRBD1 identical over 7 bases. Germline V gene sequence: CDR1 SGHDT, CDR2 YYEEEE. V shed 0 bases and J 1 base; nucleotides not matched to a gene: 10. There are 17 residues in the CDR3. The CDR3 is CASSLDGWSGGSYEQYF. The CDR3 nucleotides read TGTGCCAGCAGCTTGGATGGGTGGTCAGGGGGATCCTACGAGCAGTACTTC.

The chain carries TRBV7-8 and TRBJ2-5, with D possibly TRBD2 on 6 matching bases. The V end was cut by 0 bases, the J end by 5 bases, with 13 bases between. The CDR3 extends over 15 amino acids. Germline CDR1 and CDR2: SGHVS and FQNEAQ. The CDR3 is CASSLAIGGGETQYF. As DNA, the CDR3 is TGTGCCAGCAGCTTAGCTATCGGGGGTGGGGAGACCCAGTACTTC.